This TCR beta chain stems from a study of blood T cells in healthy people across ages. Study conclusions and caveats: Researchers deemed the diversity estimates from one million T cells underestimates.

A note on this clonotype: The antigen remains unidentified.

The use of a sample-barcoded 5' primer and a J-beta primer mix characterized a second PCR of about 6 to 11 cycles. MiXCR was run by TCRdb on the 5' RACE reads, yielding one entry per CDR3 protein. Of about 1.8 million distinct CDR3 sequences in the sample, around 48% were seen once. Staff drew about 10 milliliters of peripheral blood from each donor. The CDR3 is made up of 14 amino acids. V shed 7 bases, J shed 3 bases, and the junction held 8 bases outside the gene matches. From germline, CDR1 is SEHNR and CDR2 FQNEAQ (reference sequence). This receptor was taken from a woman aged 40-49 years in good health. The sample was blood. The V and J genes are TRBV7-9 and TRBJ2-5; 7 bases match TRBD1. Here the CDR3 reads CASTPRQGEETQYF. In DNA form, the CDR3 reads TGTGCCAGCACCCCTCGACAGGGCGAAGAGACCCAGTACTTC.